This paragraph reports one TCR beta chain. Researchers ran the PCR with 60 Vbeta and 13 Jbeta primers. The assay was immunoSEQ multiplex PCR, and TCRdb's table has in-frame clones only and misses some. Of approximately 140,000 clones listed, less than 80% are singletons. This record comes from a study of cytomegalovirus exposure and HLA in healthy donors. V lost 5 bases, J lost 8 bases, and 13 bases lay in between. The CDR3 consists of 12 residues. Looked up from germline, CDR1 is SGHRS and CDR2 is YFSETQ. The V and J genes are TRBV5-1 and TRBJ1-2, with unresolved D. The receptor was isolated from a woman between 50 and 59 years old in good health and CMV-seropositive. The sequencing input was PBMCs. The CDR3 bases are TGCGCCAGCAGGCCCGCCGGTGAAGGCTACACCTTC. Translation: CASRPAGEGYTF.